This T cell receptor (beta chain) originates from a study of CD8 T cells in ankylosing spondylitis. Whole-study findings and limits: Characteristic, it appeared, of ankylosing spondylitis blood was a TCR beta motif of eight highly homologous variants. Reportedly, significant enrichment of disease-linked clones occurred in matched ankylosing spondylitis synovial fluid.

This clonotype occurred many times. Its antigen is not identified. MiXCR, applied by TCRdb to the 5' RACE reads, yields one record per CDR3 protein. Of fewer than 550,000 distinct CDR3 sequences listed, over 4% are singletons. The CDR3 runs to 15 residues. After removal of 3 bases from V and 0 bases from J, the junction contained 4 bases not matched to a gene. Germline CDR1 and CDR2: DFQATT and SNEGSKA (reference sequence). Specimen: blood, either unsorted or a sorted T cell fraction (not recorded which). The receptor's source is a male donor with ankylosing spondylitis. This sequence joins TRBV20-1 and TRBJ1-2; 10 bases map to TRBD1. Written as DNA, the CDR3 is TGCAGTGCTAGCGGGACAGGGGTTTCTAACTATGGCTACACCTTC. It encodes CSASGTGVSNYGYTF.